These T cell receptor beta chains were read from a single sample in a study of beta chain features in type 1 diabetes. Using immunoSEQ multiplex PCR, the repertoire was profiled, and TCRdb retains in-frame clones only, with some absent. The data hold 630,000 or so clones, with about an eighth observed a single time. The sample taken for sequencing was naive CD4+ T cells from blood. The receptors stem from a man aged 18 to 30 with type 1 diabetes. The conserved cysteine and the conserved F or W are not part of the CDR3 here.

j_call v_call cdr3_aa
TRBJ2-7 TRBV30 AWSPDRLYEQY
TRBJ1-1 TRBV25-1 ASSESGSRGSEAF
TRBJ1-1 TRBV7-9 ASSPSSGTEAF
TRBJ1-1 TRBV6-5 ASSRGLNTEAF
TRBJ2-3 TRBV5-1 ASSSLAPTDTQY
TRBJ2-1 TRBV11-2 ASSRRTGGFNEQF
TRBJ2-3 TRBV7-2 ASGLPTDTQY
TRBJ2-6 TRBV23-1 ASSQSRDSGANVLT
TRBJ2-1 TRBV16 ASSQGILSYNEQF
TRBJ2-3 TRBV7-9 ASTSRALEGDTQY
TRBJ1-2 TRBV28 ASTPGTGLIYGYT
TRBJ2-7 TRBV4-1 ASSRQGISYEQY
TRBJ2-3 TRBV28 ASSLWNPTDTQY
TRBJ1-5 TRBV7-2 ASSSDWQPQH
TRBJ2-7 TRBV6-6 ASRSAREQY
TRBJ2-5 TRBV29-1 SVERQRTLHQETQY
TRBJ2-5 TRBV7-9 ASSFSGGRETQY
TRBJ2-7 TRBV15 ATSRDGERGDNNEQY
TRBJ2-6 TRBV19 ASSGDGGANVLT
TRBJ2-3 TRBV4-3 ASSQDGTTQY
TRBJ2-7 TRBV5-4 ASSPRQISPYEQY
TRBJ1-1 TRBV4-2 ASSHVDRGTEAF
TRBJ2-7 TRBV28 ASILGGAGLVYEQY
TRBJ1-5 TRBV5-6 ASSLRGQVYQPQH
TRBJ1-2 TRBV29-1 SVEDRGYGYT
TRBJ2-1 TRBV5-1 ASTSSPPRNEQF
TRBJ2-3 TRBV27 ASSPSGRAIDTQY
TRBJ2-7 TRBV13 ASSLGWDRVNYEQY
TRBJ2-1 TRBV18 ASSPSGQGRSYNEQF
TRBJ2-3 TRBV6-5 ASSYGGSTDTQY
TRBJ2-5 TRBV4-1 ASSLGWQETQY
TRBJ1-2 TRBV29-1 SVGKTGGDYGYT
TRBJ1-1 TRBV27 ASSQQILNTEAF
TRBJ1-5 TRBV27 ASSLTGSSNQPQH
TRBJ2-5 TRBV7-2 ASSVYQETQY
TRBJ1-4 TRBV5-1 ASSLGDAVGEKLF
TRBJ1-5 TRBV30 AWSVLAGQPQH
TRBJ2-7 TRBV14 ASSGASRVGEQY
TRBJ2-5 TRBV7-2 ASSASREETQY
TRBJ2-6 TRBV25-1 ASSELRNSGANVLT
TRBJ2-3 TRBV23-1 ASSQGLAGWPDTQY
TRBJ1-3 TRBV30 AWSLGFYSGNTIY
TRBJ2-3 TRBV7-2 ASSFPSGGVLSTDTQY
TRBJ2-5 TRBV11-2 ASSVRTITLQETQY
TRBJ2-5 TRBV27 ASSFRTAEETQY
TRBJ2-7 TRBV15 ATSSRLAGVREQY
TRBJ2-1 TRBV7-9 ASRKLPGLEDNEQF
TRBJ2-7 TRBV7-9 ASSLGASSYEQY